Listed below are T cell receptor beta chains from one sample, sequenced in a study of blood T cell repertoires in COVID-19. Using immunoSEQ multiplex PCR, the repertoire was profiled, and TCRdb retains in-frame clones only, with some absent. The sample holds more than 200,000 clones; about 79% are singletons and the top ten take 1.4%. Sequencing was performed on peripheral blood. These receptor sequences come from a woman aged 40 to 49 who had recovered from COVID-19. The CDR3 runs from the conserved cysteine through the conserved F or W. A D gene is named only where the DNA matches it firmly. Rows may omit the clone size; those that give it use once, few, many or a size class.

D gene: -; V gene: TRBV19; clone size: few; J gene: TRBJ1-3; CDR3 DNA: TGTGCCAGTACAGGGTTCGGAAACACCATATATTTT; CDR3 protein: CASTGFGNTIYF
D gene: -; V gene: TRBV2; clone size: -; J gene: TRBJ2-7; CDR3 DNA: TGTGCCAGCAGCGCCGCGGAGGGTCACGGTTTGAAGTACTACGAGCAGTACTTC; CDR3 protein: CASSAAEGHGLKYYEQYF
D gene: TRBD1; V gene: TRBV18; clone size: -; J gene: TRBJ1-2; CDR3 DNA: TGTGCCAGCTCAACGGACAGGGAAGGAGATGGCTACACCTTC; CDR3 protein: CASSTDREGDGYTF
D gene: -; V gene: TRBV6-5; clone size: few; J gene: TRBJ1-5; CDR3 DNA: TGTGCCAGCGCTCCAGAGGGAGGATATCAGCCCCAGCATTTT; CDR3 protein: CASAPEGGYQPQHF
D gene: -; V gene: TRBV5-1; clone size: -; J gene: TRBJ2-3; CDR3 DNA: TGCGCCAGCAGCCTGCAGGGATTCACAGATACGCAGTATTTT; CDR3 protein: CASSLQGFTDTQYF
D gene: -; V gene: TRBV19; clone size: -; J gene: TRBJ1-2; CDR3 DNA: TGTGCCAGTAGTACCTGGACACTTAGAAACTATGGCTACACCTTC; CDR3 protein: CASSTWTLRNYGYTF
D gene: TRBD1; V gene: TRBV7-2; clone size: -; J gene: TRBJ2-7; CDR3 DNA: TGTGCCAGCAGCCAGGTGGCAGGGGGCAGGAACGAGCAGTACTTC; CDR3 protein: CASSQVAGGRNEQYF
D gene: -; V gene: TRBV24-1; clone size: -; J gene: TRBJ2-5; CDR3 DNA: TGTGCCACCAGTGATGCGGACAGTAGCCAAGAGACCCAGTACTTC; CDR3 protein: CATSDADSSQETQYF
D gene: TRBD1; V gene: TRBV5-6; clone size: -; J gene: TRBJ1-6; CDR3 DNA: TGTGCCAGCAGCTTGGCAGGGGGCTCGGATTCACCCCTCCACTTT; CDR3 protein: CASSLAGGSDSPLHF
D gene: TRBD1; V gene: TRBV28; clone size: few; J gene: TRBJ2-6; CDR3 DNA: TGTGCCAGCAGCCCCGATGGGACAGGATGGTTAAAGAGCTCTGGGGCCAACGTCCTGACTTTC; CDR3 protein: CASSPDGTGWLKSSGANVLTF
D gene: -; V gene: TRBV11-2; clone size: -; J gene: TRBJ1-4; CDR3 DNA: TGTGCCAGCAGCCCGACTGGTAATGAAAAACTGTTTTTT; CDR3 protein: CASSPTGNEKLFF
D gene: TRBD1; V gene: TRBV28; clone size: -; J gene: TRBJ1-2; CDR3 DNA: TGTGCCAGCAGTGTGGACAGGAAAAACTATGGCTACACCTTC; CDR3 protein: CASSVDRKNYGYTF
D gene: TRBD1; V gene: TRBV2; clone size: -; J gene: TRBJ1-1; CDR3 DNA: TGTGCCAGCAGTGTGGACAGGGGAGCTTTCTTT; CDR3 protein: CASSVDRGAFF
D gene: TRBD2; V gene: TRBV15; clone size: -; J gene: TRBJ2-3; CDR3 DNA: TGTGCCACCAACCCGGGACTAGGGGTAATAACAGATACGCAGTATTTT; CDR3 protein: CATNPGLGVITDTQYF
D gene: -; V gene: TRBV9; clone size: -; J gene: TRBJ2-2; CDR3 DNA: TGTGCCAGCAGCGCTAATACGAACACCGGGGAGCTGTTTTTT; CDR3 protein: CASSANTNTGELFF
D gene: -; V gene: TRBV9; clone size: -; J gene: TRBJ2-7; CDR3 DNA: TGTGCCAGCAACTCAGGGGATCCTACCTACGAGCAGTACTTC; CDR3 protein: CASNSGDPTYEQYF
D gene: -; V gene: TRBV12-3/TRBV12-4; clone size: once; J gene: TRBJ1-1; CDR3 DNA: TGTGCCAGCAGTCCACAGGGTTGGACTGAAGCTTTCTTT; CDR3 protein: CASSPQGWTEAFF